One and the same sample provided the 20 T cell receptor beta chains below, sequenced in a study of shared clonotypes between healthy human individuals. Clones were sequenced by immunoSEQ multiplex PCR, and TCRdb holds only the in-frame ones, with some missing. In the table there are around 990,000 clones, around 77% of which are singletons. Sample: memory CD4+ T cells from PBMCs. Subset defined: CD45RA-negative fraction. The receptors originated from a man between 18 and 29 years old in good health. Some clones in this sample may be carry-over from other donors' samples.

This clone occurred once. The chain links TRBV11-2 to TRBJ1-2; D might be TRBD1 (6 bases). Germline V gene lookup returns CDR1 SGHAT and CDR2 FQNNGV. V was shortened by 5 bases and J by 2 bases, with 21 bases between the two germline ends. This CDR3 has 17 residues. The DNA of the CDR3 is TGTGCCAGCAGCCTGTTTAGACAGGTGGACGTGAACTATGGCTACACCTTC. Translated: CASSLFRQVDVNYGYTF.

This CDR3 is CASSFVLAEYNEQFF. CDR3 coding DNA: TGTGCCAGCAGTTTCGTACTAGCGGAGTACAATGAGCAGTTCTTC. The V gene is TRBV28, the J gene TRBJ2-1; 8 bases line up with TRBD2. CDR1 and CDR2 (germline): MDHEN, SYDVKM. There are 15 residues in the CDR3. V was clipped by 3 bases and J by 4 bases; unmatched bases: 5.

This clone turned up a few times. This CDR3 is also generated by other DNA sequences in the sample. The gene calls are TRBV5-4 and TRBJ2-1, with 8 positions matching TRBD2. V was clipped by 4 bases and J by 6 bases; unmatched bases: 9. The CDR3 covers 15 residues. Germline V gene data show CDR1 as SGHNT and CDR2 as YYREEE (reference sequence). Here the CDR3 reads CASSPPGLGGNEQFF. In DNA form, the CDR3 reads TGTGCCAGCAGCCCGCCGGGACTAGGTGGCAATGAGCAGTTCTTC.

To note about this clone: A much larger clone sits a single nucleotide away, making a read error possible. The chain has TRBV4-2 and TRBJ1-4; D is unclear. Germline V gene lookup returns CDR1 LGHNA and CDR2 YNFKEQ. This CDR3 has 14 amino acids. DNA for the CDR3: TGTGCCAGCAGCTCCCGGTGGGGTGGTGAAGAACTGTTTTTT. This gives the protein CASSSRWGGEELFF.

About this clone itself: The sample has other DNA sequences that encode this CDR3 too. The V call is TRBV4-1, the J call TRBJ1-5; D is unresolved. The CDR3 totals 16 residues. V gave up 1 base and J gave up 0 bases, with 10 bases separating them. The V gene's germline CDR1 is MGHRA and CDR2 YSYEKL. In nucleotides, the CDR3 is TGCGCCAGCAGCCAAGCAAGAGGGAATAGCAATCAGCCCCAGCATTTT. Its translation is CASSQARGNSNQPQHF.

The rearrangement uses TRBV30 and TRBJ2-1; D unresolved. V was cut by 1 base and J by 5 bases, with 0 bases left in between. The CDR3 spans 10 residues. Germline loops: CDR1 GTSNPN, CDR2 SVGIG (reference sequence). The CDR3 coding sequence is TGTGCCTGGAGTGACAATGAGCAGTTCTTC. As protein: CAWSDNEQFF.

This clone was detected many times. The V gene is TRBV4-3, the J gene TRBJ2-7, with TRBD2 identical over 12 bases. The germline gives CDR1 LGHNA, CDR2 YSLEER. This CDR3 is built from 15 residues. V shed 4 bases, J shed 5 bases, and the junction held 6 bases outside the gene matches. In nucleotides, the CDR3 is TGCGCCAGCAGCCTTGGACTAGCGGGAATCAACGAGCAGTACTTC. This encodes CASSLGLAGINEQYF.

J is TRBJ2-3 and V is TRBV6-1; 8 bases are a match to TRBD2. The V gene's germline CDR1 is MNHNS and CDR2 SASEGT. Trimming took 5 bases from V and 4 from J; bases not matched to a gene: 8. The CDR3 extends over 15 amino acids. CDR3 in amino acids: CASSSGSLRADTQYF. The CDR3 DNA is TGTGCCAGCAGTAGCGGGAGTTTGCGTGCAGATACGCAGTATTTT.

J is TRBJ1-5 and V is TRBV30; no clear D gene. Germline CDR1 GTSNPN, CDR2 SVGIG (reference sequence). V was trimmed by 1 base and J by 5 bases, leaving 15 bases between them. This CDR3 has 15 residues. In nucleotides, the CDR3 is TGTGCCTGGAGTGGAGGCGGCGGATTTTATCAGCCCCAGCATTTT. Residues: CAWSGGGGFYQPQHF.

This clone occurred a few times. The gene calls are TRBV18 and TRBJ1-1; the match to TRBD1 covers 7 bases. Germline trimming cut 3 bases from V and 4 bases from J; bases unmatched to any gene: 14. The CDR3 length is 17 residues. The germline CDR1 and CDR2 sequences are KGHSH and LQKENI. The CDR3: CASSPLLQGREGTEAFF. CDR3 in DNA: TGTGCCAGCTCACCGTTACTACAGGGGCGGGAGGGCACTGAAGCTTTCTTT.

This clone was seen more than once but under ten times. The same CDR3 arises from other DNA sequences in this sample as well. The V gene is TRBV2, the J gene TRBJ1-1, with 10 bases lining up with TRBD1. The germline gives CDR1 SNHLY, CDR2 FYNNEI. The CDR3 contains 13 residues. With 8 bases clipped from V and 5 bases from J, the junction kept 5 bases outside the gene matches. The DNA for the CDR3 is TGTGCCAGCTCTGACAGGGGGCGGACTGAAGCTTTCTTT. Translated, it gives CASSDRGRTEAFF.

This clone was observed a handful of times. The chain uses TRBV5-4 and TRBJ1-2, with D uncertain. Between the trimmed V and J ends, which lost 2 bases and 4 bases, there was a span of 9 bases. CDR1 is SGHNT, CDR2 YYREEE, per germline (reference sequence). The CDR3 is 13 residues long. CDR3 region: CASSLNTPYGYTF. DNA for the CDR3: TGTGCCAGCAGCTTAAACACACCCTATGGCTACACCTTC.

The rearrangement links TRBV7-8 to TRBJ1-1; no clear D. The germline CDR1 and CDR2 sequences are SGHVS and FQNEAQ. V lost 0 bases to trimming and J lost 5 bases, with 4 bases between them. The CDR3 runs to 12 residues. The CDR3 bases are TGTGCCAGCAGCTTAGCCGAGACTGAAGCTTTCTTT. Translated: CASSLAETEAFF.

The chain joins TRBV5-5 to TRBJ1-1; 11 bases are a match to TRBD1. With 4 bases clipped from V and 3 bases from J, the junction kept 11 bases outside the gene matches. CDR3 length equals 17 residues. Germline CDR1 and CDR2: SGHKS and YYEKEE (reference sequence). CDR3 sequence (DNA): TGTGCCAGCAGCCTCCTCCGGGGACAGGGGGAGGACACTGAAGCTTTCTTT. It is translated as CASSLLRGQGEDTEAFF.

This clone was detected only once. This chain uses TRBV29-1 with TRBJ1-3, with a tentative D call TRBD1 (5 bases). The germline gives CDR1 SQVTM, CDR2 ANQGSEA. There are 12 residues in the CDR3. V was cut by 7 bases and J by 0 bases, with 7 bases left in between. The CDR3 loop is CSAGTSGNTIYF. CDR3 coding DNA: TGCAGCGCAGGGACCTCTGGAAACACCATATATTTT. Complete variable domain (other parts from reference TRBV29-1 and TRBJ1-3): SAVISQKPSRDICQRGTSLTIQCQVDSQVTMMFWYRQQPGQSLTLIATANQGSEATYESGFVIDKFPISRPNLTFSTLTVSNMSPEDSSIYLCSAGTSGNTIYFGEGSWLTVV.

The chain recombines TRBV7-2 with TRBJ1-2; D may be TRBD1 (5 bases). The CDR3 totals 13 residues. Germline values: CDR1 SGHTA, CDR2 FQGNSA. V was shortened by 4 bases and J by 8 bases, with 14 bases between the two germline ends. The CDR3 loop is CASSSVGPLGYTF. The CDR3 DNA reads TGTGCCAGCAGCTCCGTGGGACCCTTGGGCTACACCTTC.

The chain joins TRBV7-9 to TRBJ2-5; a weak D match, TRBD2 (6 bases). The CDR3 extends over 17 amino acids. Germline CDR1 reads SEHNR; CDR2 reads FQNEAQ (reference sequence). Trimming left V 5 bases short and J 4 bases short, with 23 bases between. The chain's CDR3 is CASSPPFWARGGETQYF. The CDR3 coding sequence is TGTGCCAGCAGCCCACCTTTTTGGGCAAGGGGAGGAGAGACCCAGTACTTC.

A word on this clone: A junction boundary mismatches the germline segment, possibly from a read error. The V gene is TRBV30, the J gene TRBJ1-6; no definite D call. CDR1 is GTSNPN, CDR2 SVGIG, per germline (reference sequence). This CDR3 region has 13 residues. The CDR3 here is CAWSISYNPPLHF. CDR3 sequence (DNA): TGTGCCTGGAGTATCTCCTATAATCCACCCCTCCACTTT.

The rearrangement uses TRBV10-3 and TRBJ1-1, with D tentatively TRBD1 (5 bases). The V gene's germline CDR1 is ENHRY and CDR2 SYGVKD. V lost 2 bases and J lost 3, with 22 bases in between. CDR3 size: 18 residues. The DNA for the CDR3 is TGTGCCATCAGTGAGAGGTTTGGGGTGGGGTTGGGGGACACTGAAGCTTTCTTT. It encodes CAISERFGVGLGDTEAFF.

The rearrangement links TRBV11-2 to TRBJ2-2, with D perhaps matching TRBD1 or TRBD2 (6 bases each). The V gene's germline CDR1 is SGHAT and CDR2 FQNNGV. The CDR3 has 15 residues. Trimming shortened V by 7 bases and J by 7 bases, and 19 bases separated the two germline ends. CDR3 region: CASTLGGWEVGELFF. The CDR3 DNA reads as TGTGCCAGCACCTTGGGGGGCTGGGAGGTCGGGGAGCTGTTTTTT.